The rows below give T cell receptor beta chains drawn from one sample of a study of beta chain features in type 1 diabetes. Here immunoSEQ multiplex PCR was the method, and the copy in TCRdb shows in-frame clones only, minus some. The table records 93,000 or so clones, roughly 28% of them present only once. The material sequenced was central memory CD4+ T cells from blood. The receptors originated from a woman aged 18-30 years with type 1 diabetes. Both conserved end residues are part of each CDR3. D genes are given only for firm matches. For some rows the clone size is stated as once, few or many, or as a class when expanded; others skip it.

abundance | d_gene | j_gene | v_gene | CDR3aa | CDR3nt
- | - | TRBJ2-3 | TRBV5-6 | CASSPQGGADTQYF | TGTGCCAGCAGCCCACAGGGTGGGGCAGATACGCAGTATTTT
- | TRBD1 | TRBJ1-4 | TRBV5-1 | CASSYGRDRRNEKLFF | TGCGCCAGCAGCTATGGCCGGGACAGGCGAAATGAAAAACTGTTTTTT
- | TRBD2 | TRBJ2-1 | TRBV9 | CASSTSGNSYNEQFF | TGTGCCAGCAGCACGAGCGGGAACTCCTACAATGAGCAGTTCTTC
- | TRBD2 | TRBJ2-1 | TRBV4-3 | CASSQDPLAARSYNEQFF | TGCGCCAGCAGCCAAGATCCCCTAGCGGCTCGCTCCTACAATGAGCAGTTCTTC
few | - | TRBJ1-1 | TRBV7-9 | CASSFSVVVEAFF | TGTGCCAGCAGCTTCTCGGTGGTCGTTGAAGCTTTCTTT
few | - | TRBJ2-5 | TRBV5-1 | CASKRDVGEETQYF | TGCGCCAGCAAAAGAGACGTCGGGGAGGAGACCCAGTACTTC
- | TRBD2 | TRBJ2-7 | TRBV28 | CASDSTSGSSYEQYF | TGTGCCAGCGATAGCACTAGCGGCAGCTCCTACGAGCAGTACTTC
- | - | TRBJ2-3 | TRBV11-3 | CASSLRSGTDTQYF | TGTGCCAGCAGCCTACGTAGCGGCACAGATACGCAGTATTTT
- | - | TRBJ2-1 | TRBV10-2 | CASSSSYHEQFF | TGCGCCAGCAGTTCTAGTTACCATGAGCAGTTCTTC
- | TRBD1 | TRBJ2-3 | TRBV6-1 | CATRTGFTDTQYF | TGTGCCACCCGGACAGGGTTCACAGATACGCAGTATTTT
- | TRBD2 | TRBJ2-5 | TRBV30 | CAWAGTSGQETQYF | TGTGCCTGGGCGGGTACTAGCGGCCAAGAGACCCAGTACTTC
- | TRBD2 | TRBJ2-3 | TRBV29-1 | CSGTSGLTTDTQYF | TGCAGCGGGACTAGCGGGTTAACCACAGATACGCAGTATTTT
few | - | TRBJ2-5 | TRBV7-9 | CASSLGGEETQYF | TGTGCCAGCAGCTTAGGGGGGGAGGAGACCCAGTACTTC
- | TRBD1 | TRBJ1-5 | TRBV28 | CASRENRGRDQPQHF | TGTGCCAGCAGGGAAAACAGGGGACGAGACCAGCCCCAGCATTTT
few | - | TRBJ2-2 | TRBV7-2 | CASSLVGARGGELFF | TGTGCCAGCAGCTTAGTTGGAGCCCGTGGAGGGGAGCTGTTTTTT
- | - | TRBJ1-1 | TRBV28 | CASSRQEGDTEAFF | TGTGCCAGCAGTCGACAGGAAGGTGACACTGAAGCTTTCTTT
few | TRBD1 | TRBJ2-4 | TRBV5-1 | CASSLADRGPDIQYF | TGCGCCAGCAGCTTGGCCGACAGGGGGCCTGACATTCAGTACTTC
few | TRBD1 | TRBJ1-1 | TRBV7-8 | CASSRQGGNTEAFF | TGTGCCAGCAGCCGACAGGGCGGGAACACTGAAGCTTTCTTT
- | - | TRBJ1-2 | TRBV27 | CASSPLSVGRRTSYGYTF | TGTGCCAGCAGTCCCTTATCGGTCGGACGGCGGACTAGCTATGGCTACACCTTC
once | - | TRBJ2-3 | TRBV7-9 | CASSFASDTQYF | TGTGCCAGCAGCTTCGCTAGCGATACGCAGTATTTT
- | TRBD1 | TRBJ2-7 | TRBV29-1 | CSVEPGTGGEEQYF | TGCAGCGTTGAACCAGGGACAGGGGGCGAAGAGCAGTACTTC
few | - | TRBJ2-1 | TRBV19 | CASSGPNRYNEQFF | TGTGCCAGTAGTGGTCCTAACCGTTACAATGAGCAGTTCTTC
- | - | TRBJ2-5 | TRBV5-1 | CASSLGRAKETQYF | TGCGCCAGCAGCTTGGGCAGGGCAAAAGAGACCCAGTACTTC
- | - | TRBJ2-3 | TRBV28 | CASSLRGGTSTDTQYF | TGTGCCAGCAGTTTAAGGGGGGGCACTAGCACAGATACGCAGTATTTT
- | TRBD1 | TRBJ1-5 | TRBV7-8 | CASSWDSNQPQHF | TGTGCCAGCAGCTGGGACAGTAATCAGCCCCAGCATTTT
- | - | TRBJ1-2 | TRBV25-1 | CASSRGGWDYGYTF | TGTGCCAGCTCCCGCGGGGGGTGGGACTATGGCTACACCTTC
- | TRBD1 | TRBJ1-5 | TRBV30 | CAWSVSGTVSNQPQHF | TGTGCCTGGAGTGTATCCGGGACAGTTAGCAATCAGCCCCAGCATTTT
- | TRBD1 | TRBJ1-4 | TRBV2 | CASSVQGGEKLFF | TGTGCCAGCAGTGTCCAGGGGGGTGAAAAACTGTTTTTT